This is a list of T cell receptor beta chains from one sample in a study of cytomegalovirus exposure and HLA in healthy donors. Assay used: immunoSEQ multiplex PCR; TCRdb lists only in-frame clones, some missing. The profile covers about 130,000 clones, with approximately 80% appearing a single time and approximately 3.1% taken by the ten largest. Input material: PBMCs. The source of these receptors is a woman between 18 and 30 years old in good health and CMV-seropositive. CDR3s leave out the opening cysteine and the closing phenylalanine or tryptophan.

J gene	V gene	CDR3 protein
TRBJ2-4	TRBV29-1	SADRAKNIQY
TRBJ1-3	TRBV4-1	ASSPIGTGGRTTIY
TRBJ2-7	TRBV6-1	ASSAGQAYEQY
TRBJ1-1	TRBV5-1	ASSREELMNTEAF
TRBJ2-1	TRBV12-5	ASGLVLERGYNEQF
TRBJ1-5	TRBV19	ASTGALFNQPQH
TRBJ1-3	TRBV9	ASSVRGGGNTIY
TRBJ1-1	TRBV7-3	ASSLGGEAF
TRBJ2-3	TRBV21-1	ARRTSGADTQY
TRBJ1-5	TRBV19	ASSWGGGQH
TRBJ1-3	TRBV19	ATGTGGSSGNTIY
TRBJ2-5	TRBV11-2	ASSLGSSGGIQETQY
TRBJ2-5	TRBV6-5	ASGQGPQETQY
TRBJ2-7	TRBV11-2	ASSLAFSGYEQY
TRBJ2-7	TRBV13	ASSPPRDRGPYEQY
TRBJ2-5	TRBV5-4	ASSYRLAGEESQY
TRBJ2-3	TRBV2	ASSQGGTDTQY
TRBJ2-2	TRBV5-1	ASSLYAGGPYTGELF
TRBJ2-7	TRBV7-9	ASSFVPGYEQY
TRBJ1-1	TRBV5-4	ASSPGGTVEAF
TRBJ1-1	TRBV5-6	ASSLGDTEAF
TRBJ2-1	TRBV5-4	ASSLVQYNEQF
TRBJ2-1	TRBV29-1	SDWPSGGPYNEQF
TRBJ2-2	TRBV2	ASSEIGTGNTGELF
TRBJ1-1	TRBV2	ASSPRDRVRPWTEAF
TRBJ1-2	TRBV7-3	ASSLSGTSGYT
TRBJ2-3	TRBV7-3	ASSPPGTDTQY
TRBJ2-2	TRBV6-5	ASRRDLDSGELF
TRBJ1-1	TRBV6-5	ASSPRGPTEAF
TRBJ1-6	TRBV5-3	ARSWTTGKGKPPNTNSPLH
TRBJ2-6	TRBV4-1	ASSQVELAVTSGANVLT
TRBJ2-6	TRBV12-5	ASGLRPGGLAGVSGANVLT
TRBJ2-5	TRBV5-4	ASSLDRTSGGAETQY
TRBJ2-2	TRBV18	ASSPPNTRNTGELF
TRBJ2-7	TRBV19	ATNGDNYEQY
TRBJ1-5	TRBV12-5	ASGLVLQGGFNQPQH
TRBJ2-5	TRBV7-2	ASSFLGETQY
TRBJ1-2	TRBV15	ATSREGVGYGYT
TRBJ2-1	TRBV10-2	ASSEDRGWSEQF
TRBJ2-7	TRBV11-2	ASSLDRVSGYEQY
TRBJ2-1	TRBV29-1	SVATGGRNEQF
TRBJ1-5	TRBV19	ASTMGEGNSNQPQH